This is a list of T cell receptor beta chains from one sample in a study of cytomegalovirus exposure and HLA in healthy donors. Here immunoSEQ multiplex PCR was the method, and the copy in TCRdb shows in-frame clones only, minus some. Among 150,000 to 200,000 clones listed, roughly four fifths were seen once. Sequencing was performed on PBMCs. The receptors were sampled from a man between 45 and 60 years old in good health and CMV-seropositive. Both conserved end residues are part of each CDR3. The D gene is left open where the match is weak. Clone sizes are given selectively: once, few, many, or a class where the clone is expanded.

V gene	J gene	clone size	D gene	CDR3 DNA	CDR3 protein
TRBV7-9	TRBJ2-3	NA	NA	TGTGCCAGCAGTCCTTCCCGGGACAACACAGATACGCAGTATTTT	CASSPSRDNTDTQYF
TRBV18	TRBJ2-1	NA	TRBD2	TGTGCCAGCTCACCGACGACTAGCGGATCCTACAATGAGCAGTTCTTC	CASSPTTSGSYNEQFF
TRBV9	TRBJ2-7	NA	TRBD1	TGTGCCAGCAGCCCCGGGACAGGATTTTTCGAGCAGTACTTC	CASSPGTGFFEQYF
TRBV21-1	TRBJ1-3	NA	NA	TGTGCCAGCAGCAAAGCGGGGCAGAGCTCTGGAAACACCATATATTTT	CASSKAGQSSGNTIYF
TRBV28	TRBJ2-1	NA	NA	TGTGCCAGCAGCCCATCCAGGGGTTCCTACAATGAGCAGTTCTTC	CASSPSRGSYNEQFF
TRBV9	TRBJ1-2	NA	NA	TGTGCCAGCAGCGGATACAGGGAGAGGAACTATGGCTACACCTTC	CASSGYRERNYGYTF
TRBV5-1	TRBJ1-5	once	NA	TGCGCCAGCAGCTTGGAAGGGGCCAGCAATCAGCCCCAGCATTTT	CASSLEGASNQPQHF
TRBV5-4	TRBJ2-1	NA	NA	TGTGCCAGCATCCCAGATCGGGGAAACAATGAGCAGTTCTTC	CASIPDRGNNEQFF
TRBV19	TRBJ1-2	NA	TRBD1	TGTGCCAGTAGTTTGCGGACAGGGCGTTCGCTTGGCTACACCTTC	CASSLRTGRSLGYTF
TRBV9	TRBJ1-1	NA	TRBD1	TGTGCCAGCAGCGTAGAGGGACAGTTGAACACTGAAGCTTTCTTT	CASSVEGQLNTEAFF
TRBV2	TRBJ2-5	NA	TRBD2	TGTGCCAGCAGTGAAACTAGCGGGAGCCAAGAGACCCAGTACTTC	CASSETSGSQETQYF
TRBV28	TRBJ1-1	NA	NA	TGTGCCAGCAGTTTAATCGGGGGGCTAAAGGACACTGAAGCTTTCTTT	CASSLIGGLKDTEAFF
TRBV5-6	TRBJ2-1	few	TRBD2	TGTGCCAGCAGCCAACCTAGCGGGGGGGCCTATGAGCAGTTCTTC	CASSQPSGGAYEQFF
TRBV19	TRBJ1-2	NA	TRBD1	TGTGCCAGTACTATCCGGGACAGGGGGCGATATGGCTATGGCTACACCTTC	CASTIRDRGRYGYGYTF
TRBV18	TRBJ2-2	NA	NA	TGCGCCAGCTCACCAGGGACACAAACGAACACCGGGGAGCTGTTTTTT	CASSPGTQTNTGELFF
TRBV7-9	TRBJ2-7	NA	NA	TGTGCCAGCAGCTTCACTACAGGGCTGCCGACGTACGAGCAGTACTTC	CASSFTTGLPTYEQYF
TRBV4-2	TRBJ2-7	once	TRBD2	TGTGCCAGCAGCCAAAACTTAGGACTAGCGGGAGACGAGCAGTACTTC	CASSQNLGLAGDEQYF
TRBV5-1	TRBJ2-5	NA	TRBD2	TGCGCCAGCAGCTCCGGACTAGCGGGAGGGCCAGAGACCCAGTACTTC	CASSSGLAGGPETQYF
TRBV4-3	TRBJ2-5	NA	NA	TGCGCCAGCAGCCAAGAGGCGCGGGGTTGGGGTGAGACCCAGTACTTC	CASSQEARGWGETQYF
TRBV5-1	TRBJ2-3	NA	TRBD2	TGCGCCAGCAGCTTGAGTACTAGCGGGAACCCAGATACGCAGTATTTT	CASSLSTSGNPDTQYF
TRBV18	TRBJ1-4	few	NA	TGTGCCAGCTCACCACAGGGCAGGGGTGAAAAACTGTTTTTT	CASSPQGRGEKLFF
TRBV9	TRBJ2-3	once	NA	TGTGCCAGCAGCCCCCCTGGGGGCTCTAGCACAGATACGCAGTATTTT	CASSPPGGSSTDTQYF
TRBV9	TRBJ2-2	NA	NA	TGTGCCAGCAGCGTAGTCCAGACCGGGGAGCTGTTTTTT	CASSVVQTGELFF
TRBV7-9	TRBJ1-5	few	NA	TGTGCCAGCAGCTTAGCGCGGAATCAGCCCCAGCATTTT	CASSLARNQPQHF
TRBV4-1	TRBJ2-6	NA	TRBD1	TGCGCCAGCAGTCCCCGGGACAGCGCCTCTGGGGCCAACGTCCTGACTTTC	CASSPRDSASGANVLTF
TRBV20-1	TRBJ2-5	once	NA	TGCAGTGGCAGAAAAAAGACCCAGTACTTC	CSGRKKTQYF
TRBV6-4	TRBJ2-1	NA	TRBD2	TGTGCCAGCAGTGACTCGTCTGAAGGGAGGGACTACAATGAGCAGTTCTTC	CASSDSSEGRDYNEQFF
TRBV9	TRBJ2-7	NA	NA	TGTGCCAGCAGCGCAGAGGAATACGAGCAGTACTTC	CASSAEEYEQYF
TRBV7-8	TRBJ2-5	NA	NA	TGTGCCAGCAGCTTAGTCACAGGGAATGGGGCCCAGTACTTC	CASSLVTGNGAQYF
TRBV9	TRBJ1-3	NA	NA	TGTGCCAGCAGCGAGGACATTTTTGCTGGAAACACCATATATTTT	CASSEDIFAGNTIYF
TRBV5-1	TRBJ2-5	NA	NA	TGCGCCAGCAGCTTCGGGACACCTAGGGAGACCCAGTACTTC	CASSFGTPRETQYF
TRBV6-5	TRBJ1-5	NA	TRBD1	TGTGCCAGCAAACCAACAGGGGATCGGAATCAGCCCCAGCATTTT	CASKPTGDRNQPQHF
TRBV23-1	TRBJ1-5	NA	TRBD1	TGCGCCAGCAGTCAATTGGCGACAGGGGGGAATCAGCCCCAGCATTTT	CASSQLATGGNQPQHF
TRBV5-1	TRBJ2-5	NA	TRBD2	TGCGCCAGCAGCTTCGCGGGAGAAGAGACCCAGTACTTC	CASSFAGEETQYF
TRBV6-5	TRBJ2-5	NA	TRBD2	TGTGCCAGCAGTTACTCGCCACTAGCGGGTTCCGGGCAGTACTTC	CASSYSPLAGSGQYF
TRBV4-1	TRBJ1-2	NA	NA	TGCGCCAGCAGCCTAAACATACAGGAGAACTATGGCTACACCTTC	CASSLNIQENYGYTF
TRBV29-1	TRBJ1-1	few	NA	TGCAGCGTTGCCCCGAGGGGGTACACTGAAGCTTTCTTT	CSVAPRGYTEAFF
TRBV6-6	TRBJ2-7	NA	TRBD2	TGTGCCAGCAGCACTAGCGGGGCTCCCTACGAGCAGTACTTC	CASSTSGAPYEQYF
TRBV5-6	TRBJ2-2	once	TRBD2	TGTGCCAGCGGCGGGAGGGATAACACCGGGGAGCTGTTTTTT	CASGGRDNTGELFF
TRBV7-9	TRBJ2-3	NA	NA	TGTGCCACCGGGGAACGTAACACAGATACGCAGTATTTT	CATGERNTDTQYF
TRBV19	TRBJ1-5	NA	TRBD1	TGTGCCAGTAGTAGACAGGGGGCTGGTCAGCCCCAGCATTTT	CASSRQGAGQPQHF
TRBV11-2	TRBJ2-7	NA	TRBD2	TGTGCCAGCAGCTACTCTATTAGCGGGGGGCCTGGCTACGAGCAGTACTTC	CASSYSISGGPGYEQYF
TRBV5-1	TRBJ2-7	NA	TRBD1	TGCGCCAGCAGCTTGGATGCAGGGGGCGGGTACGAGCAGTACTTC	CASSLDAGGGYEQYF
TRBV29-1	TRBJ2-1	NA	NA	TGCAGCGGGGGTGAGACTAGGACTAATGAGCAGTTCTTC	CSGGETRTNEQFF
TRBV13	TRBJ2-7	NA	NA	TGTGCCAGCAGCTTAACTCGGGCCTACGAGCAGTACTTC	CASSLTRAYEQYF
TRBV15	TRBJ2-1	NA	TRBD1	TGTGCCACCAGCAGTAGACAGGGGGTCTACAATGAGCAGTTCTTC	CATSSRQGVYNEQFF
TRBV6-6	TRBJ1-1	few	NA	TGTGCCAGCAGATCGGGACACAACACTGAAGCTTTCTTT	CASRSGHNTEAFF
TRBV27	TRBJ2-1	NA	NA	TGTGCCAGCAGTCCCTCAGGGATGGGTGAGCAGTTCTTC	CASSPSGMGEQFF
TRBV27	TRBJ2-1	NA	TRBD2	TGTGCCAGCAGTTTTACGGCGGAATGGCGGGAGGGATACAATGAGCAGTTCTTC	CASSFTAEWREGYNEQFF
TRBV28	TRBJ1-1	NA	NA	TGTGCCAGCGCTTCCGGGTTCGGTGAAGCTTTCTTT	CASASGFGEAFF
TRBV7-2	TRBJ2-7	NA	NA	TGTGCCAGCAGCTTAGTTGGTTTGGGAGTACGGTCCTACGAGCAGTACTTC	CASSLVGLGVRSYEQYF
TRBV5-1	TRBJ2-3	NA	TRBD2	TGCGCCAGCAGCACGGGACTAGCGGGGAGCACAGATACGCAGTATTTT	CASSTGLAGSTDTQYF
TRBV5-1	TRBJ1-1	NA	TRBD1	TGCGCCAGCTCCCTTGGACAGGGGGGAACTGAAGCTTTCTTT	CASSLGQGGTEAFF
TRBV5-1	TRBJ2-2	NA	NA	TGCGCCAGCATACCTGCTTCGGGACTCGCCGGGGAGCTGTTTTTT	CASIPASGLAGELFF
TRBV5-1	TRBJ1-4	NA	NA	TGCGCCAGCAGCCTCAATGCGAACCTAGGTGGCGAAAAACTGTTTTTT	CASSLNANLGGEKLFF
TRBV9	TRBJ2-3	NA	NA	TGTGCCAGCAGCGTAGCTGTAGCCCAAACAGATACGCAGTATTTT	CASSVAVAQTDTQYF
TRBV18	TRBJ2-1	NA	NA	TGTGCCAGCTCACCATCCTACGGAGACAATGAGCAGTTCTTC	CASSPSYGDNEQFF
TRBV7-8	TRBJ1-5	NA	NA	TGTGCCAGCAGCTTAGCTGTTAATAGCAATCAGCCCCAGCATTTT	CASSLAVNSNQPQHF
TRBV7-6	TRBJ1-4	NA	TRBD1	TGTGCCAGCAGCCTAACTCGGACAGGCGGTGGTGAAAAACTGTTTTTT	CASSLTRTGGGEKLFF
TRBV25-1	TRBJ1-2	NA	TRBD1	TGTGCCAGCAGTGGTATTATCAGGACCGGGACAGACTATGGCTACACCTTC	CASSGIIRTGTDYGYTF